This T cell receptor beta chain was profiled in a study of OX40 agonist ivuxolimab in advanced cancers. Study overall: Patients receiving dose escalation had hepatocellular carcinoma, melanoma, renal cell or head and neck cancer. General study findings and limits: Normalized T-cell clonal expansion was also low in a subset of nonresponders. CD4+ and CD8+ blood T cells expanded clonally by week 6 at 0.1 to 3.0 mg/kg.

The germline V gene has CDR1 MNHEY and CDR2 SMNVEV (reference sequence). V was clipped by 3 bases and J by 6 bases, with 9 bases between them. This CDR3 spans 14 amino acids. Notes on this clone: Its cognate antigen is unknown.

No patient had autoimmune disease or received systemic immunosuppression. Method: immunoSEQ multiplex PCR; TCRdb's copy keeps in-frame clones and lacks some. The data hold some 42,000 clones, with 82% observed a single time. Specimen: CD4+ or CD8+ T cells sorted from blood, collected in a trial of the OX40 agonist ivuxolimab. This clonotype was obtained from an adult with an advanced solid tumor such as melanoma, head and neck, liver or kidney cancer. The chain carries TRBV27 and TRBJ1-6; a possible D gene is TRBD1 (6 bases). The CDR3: CASSFGTLNSPLHF. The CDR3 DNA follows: TGTGCCAGCAGTTTTGGGACACTTAATTCACCCCTCCACTTT.